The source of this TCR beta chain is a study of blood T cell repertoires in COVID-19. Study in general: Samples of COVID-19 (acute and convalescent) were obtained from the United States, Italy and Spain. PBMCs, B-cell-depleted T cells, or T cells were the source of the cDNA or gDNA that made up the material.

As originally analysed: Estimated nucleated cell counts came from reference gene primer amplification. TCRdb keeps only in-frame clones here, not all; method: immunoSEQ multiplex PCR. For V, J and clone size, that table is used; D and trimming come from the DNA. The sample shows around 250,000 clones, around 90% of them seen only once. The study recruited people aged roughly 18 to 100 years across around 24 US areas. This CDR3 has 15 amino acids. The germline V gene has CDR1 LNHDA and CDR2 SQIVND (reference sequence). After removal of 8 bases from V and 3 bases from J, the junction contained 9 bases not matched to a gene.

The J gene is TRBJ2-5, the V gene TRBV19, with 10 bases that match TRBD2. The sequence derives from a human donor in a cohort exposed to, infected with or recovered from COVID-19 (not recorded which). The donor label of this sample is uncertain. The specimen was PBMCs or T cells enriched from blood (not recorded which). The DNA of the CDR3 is TGTGCCAGTGCCTCGGGACTAGCGAACAAAGAGACCCAGTACTTC. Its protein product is CASASGLANKETQYF.